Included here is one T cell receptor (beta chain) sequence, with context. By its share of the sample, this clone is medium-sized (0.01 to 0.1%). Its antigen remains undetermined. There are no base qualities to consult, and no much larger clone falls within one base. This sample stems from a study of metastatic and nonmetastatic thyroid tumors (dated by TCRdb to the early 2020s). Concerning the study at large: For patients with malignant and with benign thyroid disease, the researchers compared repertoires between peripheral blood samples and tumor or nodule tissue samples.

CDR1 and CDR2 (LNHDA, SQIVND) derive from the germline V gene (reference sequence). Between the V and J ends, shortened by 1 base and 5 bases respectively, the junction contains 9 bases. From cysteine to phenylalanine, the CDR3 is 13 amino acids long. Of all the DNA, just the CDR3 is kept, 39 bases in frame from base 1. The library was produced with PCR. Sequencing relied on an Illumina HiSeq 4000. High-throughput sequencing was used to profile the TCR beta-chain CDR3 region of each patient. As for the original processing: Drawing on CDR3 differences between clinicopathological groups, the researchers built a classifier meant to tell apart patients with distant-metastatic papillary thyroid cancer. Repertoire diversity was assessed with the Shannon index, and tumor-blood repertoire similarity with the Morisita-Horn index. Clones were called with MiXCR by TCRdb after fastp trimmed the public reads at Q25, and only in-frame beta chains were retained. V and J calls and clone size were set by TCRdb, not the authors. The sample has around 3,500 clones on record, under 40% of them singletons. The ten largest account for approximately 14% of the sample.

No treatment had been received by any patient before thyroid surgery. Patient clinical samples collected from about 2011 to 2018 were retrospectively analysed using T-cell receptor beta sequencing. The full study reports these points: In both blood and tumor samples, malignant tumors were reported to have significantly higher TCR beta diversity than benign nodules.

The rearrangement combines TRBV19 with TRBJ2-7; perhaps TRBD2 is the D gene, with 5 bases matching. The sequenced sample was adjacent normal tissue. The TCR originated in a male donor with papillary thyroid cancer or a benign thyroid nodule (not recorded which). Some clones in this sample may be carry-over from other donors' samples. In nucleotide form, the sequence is TGTGCCAGTAGTATAGTAATCGGGAACGAGCAGTACTTC. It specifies CASSIVIGNEQYF. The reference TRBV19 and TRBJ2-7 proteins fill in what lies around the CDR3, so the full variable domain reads DGGITQSPKYLFRKEGQNVTLSCEQNLNHDAMYWYRQDPGQGLRLIYYSQIVNDFQKGDIAEGYSVSREKKESFPLTVTSAQKNPTAFYLCASSIVIGNEQYFGPGTRLTVT.